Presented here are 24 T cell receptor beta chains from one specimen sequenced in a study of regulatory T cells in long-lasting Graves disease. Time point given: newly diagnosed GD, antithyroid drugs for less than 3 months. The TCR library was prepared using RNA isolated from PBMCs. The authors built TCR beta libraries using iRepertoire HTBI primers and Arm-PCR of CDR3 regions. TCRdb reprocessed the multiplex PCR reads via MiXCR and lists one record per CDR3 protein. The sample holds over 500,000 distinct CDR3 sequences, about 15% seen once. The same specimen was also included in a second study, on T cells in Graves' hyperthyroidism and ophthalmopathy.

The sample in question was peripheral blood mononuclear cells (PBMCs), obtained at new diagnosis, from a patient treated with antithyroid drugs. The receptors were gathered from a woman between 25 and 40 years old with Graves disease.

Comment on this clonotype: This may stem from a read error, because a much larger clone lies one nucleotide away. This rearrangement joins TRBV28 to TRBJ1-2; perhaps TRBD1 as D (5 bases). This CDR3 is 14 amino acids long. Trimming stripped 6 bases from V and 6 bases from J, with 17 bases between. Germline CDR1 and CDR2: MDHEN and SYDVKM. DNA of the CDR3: TGTGCCAGCAGGTTGACAGAGGGCAACCATGGCTACACCTTC. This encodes CASRLTEGNHGYTF.

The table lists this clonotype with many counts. The CDR3 DNA is TGCGCCAGCAGCCAAGATAGTCAGCGGGGTAGCACAGATACGCAGTATTTT. This sequence encodes CASSQDSQRGSTDTQYF. The genes are TRBV4-1 and TRBJ2-3; 7 nucleotides match TRBD2. V lost 0 bases, J lost 0 bases, and 6 bases stayed unmatched. The length of the CDR3 is 17 residues. Germline values: CDR1 MGHRA, CDR2 YSYEKL.

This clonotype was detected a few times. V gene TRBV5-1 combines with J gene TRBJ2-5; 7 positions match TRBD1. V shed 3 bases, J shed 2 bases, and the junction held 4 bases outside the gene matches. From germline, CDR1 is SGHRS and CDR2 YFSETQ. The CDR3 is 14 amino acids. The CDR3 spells CASSSGTEQETQYF. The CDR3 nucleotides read TGCGCCAGCAGCTCCGGGACAGAGCAAGAGACCCAGTACTTC. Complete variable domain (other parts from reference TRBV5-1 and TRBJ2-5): KAGVTQTPRYLIKTRGQQVTLSCSPISGHRSVSWYQQTPGQGLQFLFEYFSETQRNKGNFPGRFSGRQFSNSRSEMNVSTLELGDSALYLCASSSGTEQETQYFGPGTRLLVL.

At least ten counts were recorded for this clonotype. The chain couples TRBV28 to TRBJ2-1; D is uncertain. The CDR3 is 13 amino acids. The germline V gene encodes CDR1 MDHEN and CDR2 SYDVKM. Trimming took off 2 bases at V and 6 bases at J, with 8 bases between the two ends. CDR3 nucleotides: TGTGCCAGCAGTTTACCCGGCAGCAATGAGCAGTTCTTC. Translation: CASSLPGSNEQFF.

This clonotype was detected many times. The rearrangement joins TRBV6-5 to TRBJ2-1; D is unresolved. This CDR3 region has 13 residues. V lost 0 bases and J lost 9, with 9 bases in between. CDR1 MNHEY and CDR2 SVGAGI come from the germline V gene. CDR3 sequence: CASSYSHVSEQFF. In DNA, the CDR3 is TGTGCCAGCAGTTACTCGCACGTCTCTGAGCAGTTCTTC.

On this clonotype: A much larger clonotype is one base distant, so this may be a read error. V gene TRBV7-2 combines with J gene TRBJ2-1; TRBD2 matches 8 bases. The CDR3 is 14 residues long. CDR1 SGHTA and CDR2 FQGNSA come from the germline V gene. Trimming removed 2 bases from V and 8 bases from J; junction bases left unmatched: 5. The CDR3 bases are TGTACCAGCAGCTTAAGCGGGGGCGGGGATGAGCAGTTCTTC. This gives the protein CTSSLSGGGDEQFF.

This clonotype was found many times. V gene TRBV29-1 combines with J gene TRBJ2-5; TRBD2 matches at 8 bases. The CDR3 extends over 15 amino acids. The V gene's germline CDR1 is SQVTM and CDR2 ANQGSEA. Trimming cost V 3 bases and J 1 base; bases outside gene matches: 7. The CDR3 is CSVEQKREFQETQYF. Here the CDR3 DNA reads TGCAGCGTTGAGCAGAAGCGGGAGTTCCAAGAGACCCAGTACTTC.

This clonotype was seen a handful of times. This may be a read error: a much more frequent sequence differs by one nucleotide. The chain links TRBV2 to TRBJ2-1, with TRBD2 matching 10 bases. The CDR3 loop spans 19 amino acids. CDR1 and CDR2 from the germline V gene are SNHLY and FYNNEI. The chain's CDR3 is CASSVLAGPSEGLYNGQFF. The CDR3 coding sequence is TGTGCCAGCAGTGTACTAGCGGGACCCTCTGAAGGGCTCTACAATGGGCAGTTCTTC. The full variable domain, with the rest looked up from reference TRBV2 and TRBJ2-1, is EPEVTQTPSHQVTQMGQEVILRCVPISNHLYFYWYRQILGQKVEFLVSFYNNEISEKSEIFDDQFSVERPDGSNFTLKIRSTKLEDSAMYFCASSVLAGPSEGLYNGQFFGPGTRLTVL.

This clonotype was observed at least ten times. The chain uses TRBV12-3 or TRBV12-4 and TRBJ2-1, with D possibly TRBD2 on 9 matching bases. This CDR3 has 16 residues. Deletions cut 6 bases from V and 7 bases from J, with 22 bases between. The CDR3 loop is CASSPRQGRGGNEQFF. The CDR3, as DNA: TGTGCCAGCAGCCCCAGACAGGGGCGGGGGGGGAATGAGCAGTTCTTC.

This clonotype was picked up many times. The CDR3, as DNA: TGTGCCAGCAGCACACGCGCTGGGTTGTGGTACGAGCAGTACTTC. It is translated as CASSTRAGLWYEQYF. This chain connects TRBV7-2 to TRBJ2-7; no definite D call. Looked up from germline, CDR1 is SGHTA and CDR2 is FQGNSA. Trimming left V 5 bases short and J 4 bases short, with 18 bases between. The CDR3 has 15 amino acids.

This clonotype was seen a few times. The CDR3 DNA reads TGTGCCACCACGGGACAGGGGGATGAAAAACTGTTTTTT. This sequence encodes CATTGQGDEKLFF. The chain joins TRBV7-9 to TRBJ1-4; 11 bases fit TRBD1. CDR3 size: 13 residues. Germline lookup yields CDR1 SEHNR and CDR2 FQNEAQ (reference sequence). V shed 10 bases, J shed 6 bases, and the junction held 4 bases outside the gene matches.

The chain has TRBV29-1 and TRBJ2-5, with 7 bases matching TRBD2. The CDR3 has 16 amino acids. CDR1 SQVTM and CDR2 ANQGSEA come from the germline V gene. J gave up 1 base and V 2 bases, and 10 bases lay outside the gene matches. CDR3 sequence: CSVEIVGGSSQETQYF. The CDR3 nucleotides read TGCAGCGTTGAAATTGTGGGCGGGAGCTCCCAAGAGACCCAGTACTTC.

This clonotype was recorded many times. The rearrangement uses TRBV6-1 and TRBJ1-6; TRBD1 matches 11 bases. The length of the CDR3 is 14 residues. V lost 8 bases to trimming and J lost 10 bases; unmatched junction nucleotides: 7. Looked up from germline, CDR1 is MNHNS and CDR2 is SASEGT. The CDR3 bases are TGTGCCAGCCTCCGGGACAGGGGGAACTCACCCCTCCACTTT. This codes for CASLRDRGNSPLHF.

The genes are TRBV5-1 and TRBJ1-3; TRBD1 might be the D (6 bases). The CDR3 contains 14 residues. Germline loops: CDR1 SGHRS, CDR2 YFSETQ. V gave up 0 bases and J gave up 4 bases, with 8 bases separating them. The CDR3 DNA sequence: TGCGCCAGCAGCTTGGCCGGACAGGGAAACACCATATATTTT. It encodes CASSLAGQGNTIYF.

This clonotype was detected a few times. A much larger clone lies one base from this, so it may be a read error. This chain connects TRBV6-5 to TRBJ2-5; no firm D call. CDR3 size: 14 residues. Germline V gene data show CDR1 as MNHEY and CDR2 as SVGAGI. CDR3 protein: CASSYRFGQEAQYF. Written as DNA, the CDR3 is TGTGCCAGCAGTTACCGTTTCGGCCAAGAGGCCCAGTACTTC.

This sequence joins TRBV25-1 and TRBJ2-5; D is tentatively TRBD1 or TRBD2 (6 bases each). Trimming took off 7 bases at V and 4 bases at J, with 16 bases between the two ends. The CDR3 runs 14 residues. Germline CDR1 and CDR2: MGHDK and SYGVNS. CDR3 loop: CASTERGARETQYF. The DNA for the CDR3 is TGTGCCAGCACCGAGAGGGGGGCGCGAGAGACCCAGTACTTC.

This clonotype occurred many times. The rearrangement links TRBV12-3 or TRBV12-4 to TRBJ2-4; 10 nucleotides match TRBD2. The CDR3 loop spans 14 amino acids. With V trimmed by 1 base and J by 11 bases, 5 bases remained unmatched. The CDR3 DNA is TGTGCCAGCAGTTTAGGAGCGGGAGGGGAGGTTCAGTACTTC. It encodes CASSLGAGGEVQYF.

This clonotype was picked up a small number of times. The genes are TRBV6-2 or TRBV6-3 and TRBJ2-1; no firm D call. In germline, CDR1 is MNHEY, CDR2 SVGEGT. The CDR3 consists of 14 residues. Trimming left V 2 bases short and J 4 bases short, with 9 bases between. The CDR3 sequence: CASSYRLEYNEQFF. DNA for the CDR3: TGTGCCAGCAGTTACAGATTAGAGTACAATGAGCAGTTCTTC.

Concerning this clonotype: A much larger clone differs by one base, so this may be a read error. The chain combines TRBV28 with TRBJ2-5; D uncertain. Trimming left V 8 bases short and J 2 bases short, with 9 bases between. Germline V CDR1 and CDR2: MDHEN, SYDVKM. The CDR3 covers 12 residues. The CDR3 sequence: CASGPAQETQYF. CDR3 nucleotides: TGTGCCAGCGGGCCAGCTCAAGAGACCCAGTACTTC.

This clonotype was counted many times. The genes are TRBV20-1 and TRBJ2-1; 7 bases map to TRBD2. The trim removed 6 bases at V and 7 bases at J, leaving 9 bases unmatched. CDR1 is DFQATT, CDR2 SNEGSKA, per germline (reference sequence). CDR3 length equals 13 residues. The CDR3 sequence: CSAPGLGDNEQFF. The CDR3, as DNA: TGCAGTGCCCCCGGACTAGGAGATAATGAGCAGTTCTTC.

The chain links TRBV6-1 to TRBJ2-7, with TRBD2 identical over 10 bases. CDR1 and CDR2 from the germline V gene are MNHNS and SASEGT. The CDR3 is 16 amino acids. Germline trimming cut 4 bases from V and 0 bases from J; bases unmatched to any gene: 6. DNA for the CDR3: TGTGCCAGCAGTGGGCCGGGACTAGCGAACTCCTACGAGCAGTACTTC. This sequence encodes CASSGPGLANSYEQYF.

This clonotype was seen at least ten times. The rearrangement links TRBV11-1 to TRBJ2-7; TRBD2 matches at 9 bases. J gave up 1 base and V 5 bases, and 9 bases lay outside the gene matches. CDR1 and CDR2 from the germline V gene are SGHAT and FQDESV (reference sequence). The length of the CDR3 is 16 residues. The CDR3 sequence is CASSPVSSGTSYEQYF. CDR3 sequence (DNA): TGTGCCAGCAGCCCTGTTTCTAGCGGGACTTCCTACGAGCAGTACTTC.

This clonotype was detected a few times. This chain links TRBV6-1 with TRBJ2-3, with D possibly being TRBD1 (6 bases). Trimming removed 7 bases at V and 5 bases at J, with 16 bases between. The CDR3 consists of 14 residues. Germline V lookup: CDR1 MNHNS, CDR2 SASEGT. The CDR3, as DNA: TGTGCCAGCACCCCCGGGACAACGAGAGATACGCAGTATTTT. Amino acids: CASTPGTTRDTQYF.

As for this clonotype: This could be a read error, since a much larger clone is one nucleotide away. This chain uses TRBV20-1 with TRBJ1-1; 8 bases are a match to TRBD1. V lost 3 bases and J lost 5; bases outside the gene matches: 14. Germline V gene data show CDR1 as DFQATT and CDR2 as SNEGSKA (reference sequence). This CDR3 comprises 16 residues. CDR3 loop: CSASQPGQVARTEAFF. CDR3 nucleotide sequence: TGCAGTGCTAGCCAGCCGGGACAGGTTGCTCGGACTGAAGCTTTCTTT.